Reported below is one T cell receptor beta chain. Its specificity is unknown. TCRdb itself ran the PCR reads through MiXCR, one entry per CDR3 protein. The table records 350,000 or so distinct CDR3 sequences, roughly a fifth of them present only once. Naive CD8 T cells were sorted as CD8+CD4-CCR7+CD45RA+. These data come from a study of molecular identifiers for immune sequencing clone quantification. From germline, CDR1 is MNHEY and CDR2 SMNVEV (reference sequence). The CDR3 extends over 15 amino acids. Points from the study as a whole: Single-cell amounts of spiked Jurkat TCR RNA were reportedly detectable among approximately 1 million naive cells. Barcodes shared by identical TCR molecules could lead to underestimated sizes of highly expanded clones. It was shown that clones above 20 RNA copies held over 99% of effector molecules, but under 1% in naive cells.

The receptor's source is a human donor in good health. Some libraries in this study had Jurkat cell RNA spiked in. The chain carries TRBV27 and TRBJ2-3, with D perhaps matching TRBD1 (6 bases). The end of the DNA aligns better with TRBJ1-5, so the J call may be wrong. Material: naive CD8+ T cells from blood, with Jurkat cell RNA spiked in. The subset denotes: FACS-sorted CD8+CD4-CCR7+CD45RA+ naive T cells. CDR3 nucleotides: TGTGCCAGCAGTTTATCCAGGGGAGTGACAGATACGCAGCATTTT. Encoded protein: CASSLSRGVTDTQHF.